This entry lists 10 T cell receptor beta chains sequenced from one sample in a study of OX40 agonist ivuxolimab in advanced cancers. Using immunoSEQ multiplex PCR, the repertoire was profiled, and TCRdb retains in-frame clones only, with some absent. Here the sample spans roughly 20,000 clones, 65% to 85% being singletons. Sample: CD4+ or CD8+ T cells sorted from blood, taken in a trial of the OX40 agonist ivuxolimab. These receptors originate from an adult with an advanced solid tumor such as melanoma, head and neck, liver or kidney cancer.

This clone has just one count. V usage is TRBV2 and J usage is TRBJ2-6; D not resolved. The CDR3 length is 15 residues. V dropped 4 bases and J dropped 3 bases, with 10 bases sitting between them. The V gene's germline CDR1 is SNHLY and CDR2 FYNNEI. Here the CDR3 DNA reads TGTGCCAGCAGTGCCTCTAACCTTGGGGCCAACGTCCTGACTTTC. This encodes CASSASNLGANVLTF.

The J gene is TRBJ1-2, the V gene TRBV19, with 9 bases matching TRBD1. Germline V lookup: CDR1 LNHDA, CDR2 SQIVND (reference sequence). The length of the CDR3 is 14 residues. The V gene end was trimmed by 10 bases and the J gene end by 5 bases; junction bases not matched to a gene: 11. The CDR3 DNA reads as TGTGCCACCGGACAGGGGCCTACTTTTTATGGCTACACCTTC. It is translated as CATGQGPTFYGYTF.

The J gene is TRBJ2-5, the V gene TRBV27, with 13 nucleotides matching TRBD2. The assigned J gene may be wrong: the sequence end matches TRBJ2-7 better. This CDR3 comprises 14 residues. CDR1 MNHEY and CDR2 SMNVEV come from the germline V gene (reference sequence). This chain's CDR3 is CASQGLAGSYEQYF. CDR3 in DNA: TGTGCCAGCCAGGGACTAGCGGGATCCTACGAGCAGTACTTC.

The chain is built from TRBV10-2 and TRBJ1-1; D is unresolved. The germline CDR1 and CDR2 sequences are WSHSY and SAAADI. The CDR3 is made up of 13 amino acids. V gave up 3 bases and J gave up 6 bases, with 11 bases separating them. The DNA of the CDR3 is TGCGCCAGCAGTGACTCTGGCGAGGCTGAAGCTTTCTTT. This codes for CASSDSGEAEAFF.

This chain connects TRBV28 to TRBJ1-2; no definite D call. The CDR3 runs to 12 residues. Per germline, CDR1 MDHEN and CDR2 SYDVKM. The V and J ends lost 10 bases and 4 bases respectively, with 13 bases between them. In nucleotides, the CDR3 is TGTGCCATCCGGGGTCCGAGCTATGGCTACACCTTC. Its protein product is CAIRGPSYGYTF.

This clone was found once. In nucleotides, the CDR3 is TGTGCCAGCAGCGTTTCGGGACAGCTAGATGAAAAACTGTTTTTT. It encodes CASSVSGQLDEKLFF. The chain recombines TRBV9 with TRBJ1-4; TRBD1 agrees at 7 bases. Germline V gene sequence: CDR1 SGDLS, CDR2 YYNGEE. CDR3 length equals 15 residues. V lost 2 bases to trimming and J lost 6 bases; unmatched junction nucleotides: 7.

The CDR3 reads CASSIDAGGNTEAFF. The CDR3 DNA follows: TGTGCCAGTAGTATAGACGCGGGGGGAAACACTGAAGCTTTCTTT. The V call is TRBV19, the J call TRBJ1-1; D is possibly TRBD1 (5 bases). The germline V gene has CDR1 LNHDA and CDR2 SQIVND (reference sequence). V lost 0 bases to trimming and J lost 2 bases, with 10 bases between them. CDR3 length equals 15 residues.

This CDR3 is CASSQSKRRGLPYEQYF. The CDR3 region has the DNA TGCGCCAGCAGTCAATCGAAACGTAGGGGTCTCCCCTACGAGCAGTACTTC. The chain combines TRBV23-1 with TRBJ2-7; D possibly corresponds to TRBD1 (5 bases). TRBV23-1 is flagged as an ORF with uncertain function. V was clipped by 0 bases and J by 2 bases, with 17 bases between them. This CDR3 comprises 17 residues.

The chain carries TRBV28 and TRBJ1-5; 8 bases are shared with TRBD1. The CDR3 totals 15 residues. Germline V gene sequence: CDR1 MDHEN, CDR2 SYDVKM. Unmatched junction bases numbered 3, after V lost 5 bases and J lost 0 bases. The CDR3 bases are TGTGCCAGCAGTCTCAGGGGGCATAGCAATCAGCCCCAGCATTTT. Its protein product is CASSLRGHSNQPQHF. The full variable domain, completed using reference TRBV28 and TRBJ1-5, is DVKVTQSSRYLVKRTGEKVFLECVQDMDHENMFWYRQDPGLGLRLIYFSYDVKMKEKGDIPEGYSVSREKKERFSLILESASTNQTSMYLCASSLRGHSNQPQHFGDGTRLSIL.

The CDR3 here is CASSTGTGYEQYF. CDR3 in DNA: TGTGCCAGCAGTACCGGGACAGGGTACGAGCAGTACTTC. The chain has TRBV28 and TRBJ2-7, with TRBD1 matching over 9 bases. V lost 5 bases and J lost 4; bases outside the gene matches: 3. The germline V gene has CDR1 MDHEN and CDR2 SYDVKM. This CDR3 contains 13 residues.